This T cell receptor beta chain derives from a study of a mutant IDH1 vaccine in newly diagnosed glioma. For the study at large: Weeks 1, 3, 5, 7, 11, 15, 19 and 23 were when patients received their eight vaccinations. Following radiotherapy alone, or alongside temozolomide cycles, vaccination was started after an interval of 4-6 weeks. Earlier treatment was radiotherapy, temozolomide, or both, with most getting both.

Study-wide results and limits: It seemed that pseudoprogression was not linked to changes in the top peripheral T cell clonotypes.

As concerns this clone: Its cognate antigen is unknown.

This CDR3 is built from 14 residues. From germline, CDR1 is SGHRS and CDR2 YFSETQ. V was cut by 2 bases and J by 0 bases, with 9 bases left in between. Specified time point: week 11, during vaccination. It was 300 ug of mutant IDH1 20-mer peptide that made up each vaccine dose, given with topical imiquimod. Data came from immunoSEQ multiplex PCR; TCRdb stores just in-frame clones and leaves some out. The table has 120,000 or so clones, about 82% seen once. The sample here was PBMCs, taken from a glioma patient whose treatment included an IDH1 peptide vaccine. The TCR originated in a man aged 40-49 years with glioma. This sequence joins TRBV5-1 and TRBJ2-7; D is uncertain. The CDR3 loop reads CASSLDVFSYEQYF. The CDR3 nucleotides are TGCGCCAGCAGCTTAGATGTGTTCTCCTACGAGCAGTACTTC.